The 9 T cell receptor beta chains presented below share a single source sample, sequenced in a study of cytomegalovirus exposure and HLA in healthy donors. The PCR had 60 Vbeta and 13 Jbeta primers. Method: immunoSEQ multiplex PCR; TCRdb's copy keeps in-frame clones and lacks some. The repertoire holds tens of thousands of clones, with roughly three quarters as singletons. Sequenced material: PBMCs. The source of these receptors is a man aged 25-45 years in good health and CMV-seronegative.

V and J are TRBV11-1 and TRBJ1-2, with a possible D match to TRBD1 (6 bases). V was clipped by 2 bases and J by 6 bases, with 10 bases between them. The germline V gene has CDR1 SGHAT and CDR2 FQDESV (reference sequence). This CDR3 contains 13 residues. The CDR3 DNA reads TGTGCCAGCAGCTTAATGTCAGGGGATGGCTACACCTTC. Translated, it gives CASSLMSGDGYTF.

This clone was detected a few times. This chain links TRBV5-1 with TRBJ2-1; tentatively, D is TRBD1 (6 bases). The germline V and J ends were trimmed by 0 bases and 1 base, with 14 bases remaining between them. This CDR3 has 17 residues. CDR1 and CDR2 from the germline V gene are SGHRS and YFSETQ. The CDR3 DNA reads as TGCGCCAGCAGCTTGGGCCTTCGGACAGAATCCTACAATGAGCAGTTCTTC. As protein: CASSLGLRTESYNEQFF.

As DNA, the CDR3 is TGTGCCAGCAGTTTAAGAGGGAGGGGAACCTATGGCTACACCTTC. Translation gives CASSLRGRGTYGYTF. V is TRBV28 and J is TRBJ1-2; a weak D match, TRBD1 (5 bases). This CDR3 region has 15 residues. Trimming removed 2 bases from V and 4 bases from J, with 14 bases in between. The germline CDR1 and CDR2 sequences are MDHEN and SYDVKM.

The chain joins TRBV6-6 to TRBJ2-7; 7 bases are a match to TRBD1. Per germline, CDR1 MNHNY and CDR2 SVGAGI (reference sequence). With V trimmed by 5 bases and J by 4 bases, 14 bases remained unmatched. This CDR3 contains 16 residues. The CDR3 DNA follows: TGTGCCAGCAGTCAACCCGGGACAGCGCGAGGGTACGAGCAGTACTTC. It yields the protein CASSQPGTARGYEQYF.

V is TRBV2 and J is TRBJ1-1; D gene unclear. Germline V gives CDR1 SNHLY, CDR2 FYNNEI. V gave up 8 bases and J gave up 0 bases, with 19 bases separating them. This CDR3 spans 16 amino acids. CDR3 amino acids: CASYLGGRGMNTEAFF. CDR3 coding DNA: TGTGCCAGCTACTTAGGTGGCAGAGGAATGAACACTGAAGCTTTCTTT.

This clone was seen a handful of times. The chain combines TRBV6-5 with TRBJ1-2; TRBD1 might be the D (5 bases). CDR3 size: 12 residues. Per the germline V gene, CDR1 is MNHEY and CDR2 is SVGAGI. The ends were cut back, 1 base at V and 8 bases at J, with 8 bases in the middle. In DNA form, the CDR3 reads TGTGCCAGCAGTTACTGGGGGGTGGGCTACACCTTC. Protein sequence: CASSYWGVGYTF.

This clone was recorded only once. The gene calls are TRBV11-2 and TRBJ2-1; perhaps TRBD1 as D (6 bases). The CDR3 is 14 residues long. Per the germline V gene, CDR1 is SGHAT and CDR2 is FQNNGV. V was pared by 2 bases and J by 5 bases, with 10 bases between. The CDR3 region has the DNA TGTGCCAGCAGCTTACGTCCAGGGGACAATGAGCAGTTCTTC. This translates into CASSLRPGDNEQFF.

The rearrangement joins TRBV9 to TRBJ1-1; possible D gene TRBD1, 6 bases. This CDR3 spans 15 amino acids. The germline V and J ends were trimmed by 5 bases and 0 bases, with 14 bases remaining between them. The germline V gene has CDR1 SGDLS and CDR2 YYNGEE. The CDR3 region has the DNA TGTGCCAGCAGTAGAACACAGGGCATGAACACTGAAGCTTTCTTT. Residues: CASSRTQGMNTEAFF.

This clone has just a few counts. This rearrangement joins TRBV11-3 to TRBJ2-3, with 11 nucleotides matching TRBD2. Germline CDR1 SGHNT, CDR2 YENEEA. V shed 4 bases, J shed 0 bases, and the junction held 3 bases outside the gene matches. The CDR3 extends over 16 amino acids. The CDR3 is CASSSGLAASTDTQYF. In DNA, the CDR3 is TGTGCCAGCAGCTCGGGACTAGCGGCTAGCACAGATACGCAGTATTTT.